This TCR beta chain appears in the sequencing data of a study of CD8 T cells in Susac syndrome. With random hexamers, reverse transcription was performed on about 0.45 to 1 ug of RNA. TCRdb reprocessed the immunoSEQ multiplex PCR reads with MiXCR, giving one entry per CDR3 protein. The sample holds about 100,000 distinct CDR3 sequences, approximately 95% seen once. The CDR3 is 14 residues long. V was pared by 3 bases and J by 12 bases, with 10 bases of the junction left unmatched. Germline V gene sequence: CDR1 ENHRY, CDR2 SYGVKD. TEMRA cells were FACS-enriched, with CD8+ and CD4+ T cells isolated negatively.

This sequence was found in a human donor with Susac syndrome. The rearrangement joins TRBV10-3 to TRBJ2-1, with TRBD2 identical over 8 bases. Sequenced input: CD8+ T cells from PBMCs. This CDR3 reads CAISDPGAGGRQFF. CDR3 coding DNA: TGTGCCATCAGTGACCCGGGGGCGGGAGGTCGGCAGTTCTTC.